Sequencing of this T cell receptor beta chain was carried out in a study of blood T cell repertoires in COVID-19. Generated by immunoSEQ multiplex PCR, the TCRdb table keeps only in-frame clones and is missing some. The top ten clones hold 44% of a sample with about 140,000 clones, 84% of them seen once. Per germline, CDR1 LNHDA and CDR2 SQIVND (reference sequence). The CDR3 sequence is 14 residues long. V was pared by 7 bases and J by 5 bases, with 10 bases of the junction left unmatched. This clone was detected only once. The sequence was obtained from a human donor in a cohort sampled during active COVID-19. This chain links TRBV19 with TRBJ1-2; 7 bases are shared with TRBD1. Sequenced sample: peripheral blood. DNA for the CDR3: TGTGCCAGTACTCAAAGACAGGGTAGTTATGGCTACACCTTC. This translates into CASTQRQGSYGYTF.